One and the same sample provided the 16 T cell receptor beta chains below, sequenced in a study of T-cell reconstitution after alpha-beta-depleted transplantation in children. Unique molecular identifiers were incorporated during preparation of the TCRbeta library. TCRdb fed the PCR reads into MiXCR, producing one record per CDR3 protein. Here the sample spans some 110,000 distinct CDR3 sequences, around a tenth being singletons. The sample here was PBMCs, taken before TCRalphabeta/CD19-depleted stem cell transplant. The receptors stem from a boy aged 2 to 10 with acute lymphoblastic leukemia, due to receive a stem cell transplant.

This clonotype was counted ten times or more. The chain carries TRBV15 and TRBJ2-7, with no clear D. The germline CDR1 and CDR2 sequences are LNHNV and YYDKDF (reference sequence). The CDR3 length is 13 residues. V lost 6 bases and J 5 bases, leaving 14 bases between the germline ends. CDR3 in amino acids: CATRLDLVHEQYF. The DNA for the CDR3 is TGTGCCACCAGGTTAGACTTGGTGCACGAGCAGTACTTC.

This clonotype was seen only a few times. V gene TRBV20-1 combines with J gene TRBJ2-7, with TRBD2 matching over 16 bases. Germline V CDR1 and CDR2: DFQATT, SNEGSKA (reference sequence). The CDR3 has 17 residues. Trimming cost V 0 bases and J 7 bases; bases outside gene matches: 9. CDR3 protein: CSARDTGTSGRAKEQYF. In DNA, the CDR3 is TGCAGTGCTAGAGATACCGGGACTAGCGGGAGGGCCAAAGAGCAGTACTTC.

In its sample, this clonotype was seen a few times. The chain joins TRBV29-1 to TRBJ2-3; 11 nucleotides match TRBD2. There are 12 residues in the CDR3. Trimming cost V 8 bases and J 5 bases; bases outside gene matches: 3. The V gene's germline CDR1 is SQVTM and CDR2 ANQGSEA. Written as DNA, the CDR3 is TGCAGCTTCGGACTAGCGGGAGATACGCAGTATTTT. Its protein product is CSFGLAGDTQYF.

This clonotype was counted between two and nine times. The rearrangement links TRBV6-1 to TRBJ2-1; 8 nucleotides align to TRBD1. The V and J ends lost 4 bases and 11 bases, in that order; junction bases with no gene match: 16. The CDR3 sequence is 16 residues long. The germline CDR1 and CDR2 sequences are MNHNS and SASEGT. The CDR3 is CASSGPGTGQRMQQFF. The CDR3 DNA is TGTGCCAGCAGTGGTCCAGGGACAGGACAGCGGATGCAGCAGTTCTTC.

V is TRBV9 and J is TRBJ2-5; 8 nucleotides line up with TRBD2. Germline CDR1 reads SGDLS; CDR2 reads YYNGEE. This CDR3 region has 15 residues. Trimming cost V 0 bases and J 5 bases; bases outside gene matches: 6. CDR3 residues: CASSVDNGRGETQYF. CDR3 nucleotides: TGTGCCAGCAGCGTAGACAACGGGAGGGGGGAGACCCAGTACTTC.

This clonotype turned up a few times. This chain links TRBV28 with TRBJ2-1; D is uncertain. Trimming cost V 4 bases and J 7 bases, with 14 bases left between them. CDR3 length equals 14 residues. The germline gives CDR1 MDHEN, CDR2 SYDVKM. The CDR3 DNA is TGTGCCAGCAGTTCCCCCGTTAGCTTGAATGAGCAGTTCTTC. It translates to CASSSPVSLNEQFF.

This clonotype was counted a few times. The J gene is TRBJ2-1, the V gene TRBV2, with 8 bases that match TRBD2. The germline V gene has CDR1 SNHLY and CDR2 FYNNEI. Unmatched junction bases numbered 14, after V lost 3 bases and J lost 7 bases. There are 17 residues in the CDR3. This chain's CDR3 is CASSETSAPSRGNEQFF. The CDR3 nucleotides read TGTGCCAGCAGTGAGACTAGCGCACCCTCAAGAGGGAATGAGCAGTTCTTC.

This clonotype was detected a few times. The rearrangement joins TRBV20-1 to TRBJ1-1; tentatively, D is TRBD1 (5 bases). CDR1 and CDR2 from the germline V gene are DFQATT and SNEGSKA (reference sequence). The length of the CDR3 is 12 residues. V was clipped by 4 bases and J by 7 bases, with 13 bases between them. The CDR3 coding sequence is TGCAGTGCTACCTCCGGGGGGTTTGAAGCTTTCTTT. It specifies CSATSGGFEAFF.

J is TRBJ2-5 and V is TRBV19; no definite D call. CDR3 size: 13 residues. Germline-derived CDR1 and CDR2 are LNHDA and SQIVND (reference sequence). V was pared by 3 bases and J by 4 bases, with 9 bases between. CDR3 protein: CASSMDPGETQYF. For the CDR3, the DNA is TGTGCCAGTAGTATGGATCCGGGAGAGACCCAGTACTTC.

This clonotype was recorded a few times. The CDR3 bases are TGTGCCAGCAGCCTTCTACAGGGGGCGAAGTCTTTAAGCAATCAGCCCCAGCATTTT. Translation: CASSLLQGAKSLSNQPQHF. The rearrangement joins TRBV4-2 to TRBJ1-5; 9 bases agree with TRBD1. Unmatched junction bases numbered 14, after V lost 4 bases and J lost 1 base. Germline V gene lookup returns CDR1 LGHNA and CDR2 YNFKEQ. This CDR3 has 19 residues.

There are a few counts of this clonotype. The V call is TRBV10-2, the J call TRBJ2-7, with 7 bases lining up with TRBD2. The germline V gene encodes CDR1 WSHSY and CDR2 SAAADI. CDR3 length equals 15 residues. The V segment lost 0 bases and the J segment 4 bases; nucleotides outside the gene matches: 6. Here the CDR3 reads CASSESAGVLYEQYF. Written as DNA, the CDR3 is TGCGCCAGCAGTGAGTCGGCGGGAGTTTTATACGAGCAGTACTTC.

This clonotype was counted ten times or more. The chain has TRBV28 and TRBJ2-1, with TRBD2 matching 14 bases. V lost 3 bases, J lost 12 bases, and 4 bases stayed unmatched. CDR1 and CDR2 (germline): MDHEN, SYDVKM. The CDR3 spans 14 residues. Here the CDR3 DNA reads TGTGCCAGCAGTTTTCCCGGACTAGCGGGAGGGCAGTTCTTC. It encodes CASSFPGLAGGQFF.

The gene calls are TRBV6-2 or TRBV6-3 and TRBJ2-2, with D unclear. The CDR3 is made up of 13 amino acids. Germline V gene sequence: CDR1 MNHEY, CDR2 SVGEGT. V lost 5 bases to trimming and J lost 3 bases, with 7 bases between them. The CDR3 loop is CASSPGYTGELFF. CDR3 nucleotide sequence: TGTGCCAGCAGTCCAGGCTACACCGGGGAGCTGTTTTTT.

This clonotype was recorded at least ten times. The rearrangement uses TRBV29-1 and TRBJ1-1, with D unclear. The CDR3 loop spans 13 amino acids. Germline lookup yields CDR1 SQVTM and CDR2 ANQGSEA. Trimming removed 7 bases at V and 4 bases at J, with 16 bases between. The CDR3: CSALGPRVTEAFF. The CDR3 DNA reads TGCAGCGCCCTCGGGCCCCGGGTCACTGAAGCTTTCTTT.

In this sample, this clonotype turned up many times. J is TRBJ2-7 and V is TRBV7-2; D gene ambiguous. CDR1 is SGHTA, CDR2 FQGNSA, per germline. V was clipped by 5 bases and J by 1 base, with 18 bases between them. This CDR3 has 16 amino acids. The CDR3 DNA reads TGTGCCAGCAGCCCTCGGTTGGGCCCCTTGTCCTACGAGCAGTACTTC. The encoded protein is CASSPRLGPLSYEQYF.

The chain recombines TRBV7-8 with TRBJ2-1; D unresolved. In germline, CDR1 is SGHVS, CDR2 FQNEAQ. V lost 4 bases to trimming and J lost 7 bases, with 14 bases between them. The CDR3 is 14 residues long. As DNA, the CDR3 is TGTGCCAGCAGCTCGTCCCGGTCCGGAAATGAGCAGTTCTTC. Amino acids: CASSSSRSGNEQFF. The full variable domain, completed using reference TRBV7-8 and TRBJ2-1, is GAGVSQSPRYKVAKRGQDVALRCDPISGHVSLFWYQQALGQGPEFLTYFQNEAQLDKSGLPSDRFFAERPEGSVSTLKIQRTQQEDSAVYLCASSSSRSGNEQFFGPGTRLTVL.